The 15 T cell receptor beta chains reported below all come from one sample, sequenced in a study of blood T cell repertoires in COVID-19. Sequencing used immunoSEQ multiplex PCR; TCRdb keeps in-frame clones, though not all of them. The table lists hundreds of thousands of clones, about four fifths of them singletons. Sequenced input: PBMCs or T cells enriched from blood (not recorded which). The receptors were gathered from a man in his forties who had been exposed to COVID-19.

About this clone itself: One end of the junction varies from germline; a read error may be responsible. This chain joins TRBV7-7 and TRBJ2-1; maybe TRBD2 (6 bases). Per the germline V gene, CDR1 is SSHAT and CDR2 is FNYEAQ (reference sequence). This CDR3 is 14 amino acids long. CDR3 protein: CASSFQGGNNEQFF. The DNA of the CDR3 is TGTGCTAGCAGCTTCCAGGGAGGAAACAATGAGCAGTTCTTC.

The V gene is TRBV27, the J gene TRBJ1-2; the D gene is possibly TRBD1 (5 bases). The CDR3 has 13 amino acids. The germline V gene has CDR1 MNHEY and CDR2 SMNVEV (reference sequence). Trimming took off 2 bases at V and 10 bases at J, with 14 bases between the two ends. The CDR3 region has the DNA TGTGCCAGCAGTTTAGCCCTCCGGGGGTCCTACACCTTC. Translating it yields CASSLALRGSYTF.

This sequence joins TRBV30 and TRBJ2-1, with TRBD2 matching 8 bases. The CDR3 contains 13 residues. With 2 bases clipped from V and 10 bases from J, the junction kept 7 bases outside the gene matches. Germline CDR1 GTSNPN, CDR2 SVGIG (reference sequence). For the CDR3, the DNA is TGTGCCTGGAGTTTGAGCGGGAGAAGGGAGCAGTTCTTC. Its protein product is CAWSLSGRREQFF.

The chain joins TRBV19 to TRBJ2-1, with 10 bases fitting TRBD1. The J segment lost 9 bases and the V segment lost 7 bases, leaving 9 bases of the junction unmatched. Per the germline V gene, CDR1 is LNHDA and CDR2 is SQIVND (reference sequence). The CDR3 totals 14 residues. CDR3 sequence reads: CASKDSRDRGEQFF. The CDR3 coding sequence is TGTGCCAGTAAGGATTCCCGGGACAGGGGTGAGCAGTTCTTC.

This clone appeared a single time. This chain connects TRBV6-4 to TRBJ2-2; the D is unclear. The CDR3 is 14 residues long. Germline CDR1 MRHNA, CDR2 SNTAGT. V was clipped by 4 bases and J by 6 bases, with 12 bases between them. This CDR3 is CASSGEHRAGELFF. The CDR3 nucleotides read TGTGCCAGCAGTGGAGAGCACCGTGCCGGGGAGCTGTTTTTT.

This clone appeared once. The chain has TRBV2 and TRBJ2-5; 8 bases match TRBD1. This CDR3 has 14 residues. Germline V lookup: CDR1 SNHLY, CDR2 FYNNEI. V trimming: 7 bases; J trimming: 1 base; junction bases outside the gene matches: 5. The CDR3, as DNA: TGTGCCAGCACCTTGGACAGGGTCCAAGAGACCCAGTACTTC. This sequence encodes CASTLDRVQETQYF.

V and J are TRBV7-9 and TRBJ1-4; D is ambiguous. Germline V gene lookup returns CDR1 SEHNR and CDR2 FQNEAQ (reference sequence). The ends were cut back, 5 bases at V and 8 bases at J, with 9 bases in the middle. The CDR3 contains 12 residues. The DNA of the CDR3 is TGTGCCAGCAGCCCCCAGGCCGAAAAACTGTTTTTT. This translates into CASSPQAEKLFF. The whole variable domain, remainder taken from reference TRBV7-9 and TRBJ1-4, is DTGVSQNPRHKITKRGQNVTFRCDPISEHNRLYWYRQTLGQGPEFLTYFQNEAQLEKSRLLSDRFSAERPKGSFSTLEIQRTEQGDSAMYLCASSPQAEKLFFGSGTQLSVL.

V and J are TRBV30 and TRBJ2-1, with D perhaps TRBD2 (5 bases). CDR3 size: 14 residues. CDR1 is GTSNPN and CDR2 is SVGIG in the germline V gene (reference sequence). V was trimmed by 0 bases and J by 7 bases, leaving 13 bases between them. CDR3 region: CAWSVKGRRNEQFF. CDR3 DNA: TGTGCCTGGAGTGTTAAGGGCAGGAGGAATGAGCAGTTCTTC. Based on the CDR3 plus reference TRBV30 and TRBJ2-1, the full variable domain is SQTIHQWPATLVQPVGSPLSLECTVEGTSNPNLYWYRQAAGRGLQLLFYSVGIGQISSEVPQNLSASRPQDRQFILSSKKLLLSDSGFYLCAWSVKGRRNEQFFGPGTRLTVL.

The gene calls are TRBV6-5 and TRBJ1-1; the D is unclear. CDR1 MNHEY and CDR2 SVGAGI come from the germline V gene. The CDR3 covers 13 residues. Trimming took off 1 base at V and 1 base at J, with 4 bases between the two ends. CDR3 in amino acids: CASSYLRNTEAFF. The CDR3 DNA sequence: TGTGCCAGCAGTTACTTGAGGAACACTGAAGCTTTCTTT.

The V and J genes are TRBV6-5 and TRBJ1-2; 7 nucleotides match TRBD1. V shed 1 base and J 4 bases; nucleotides not matched to a gene: 0. The germline CDR1 and CDR2 sequences are MNHEY and SVGAGI. The CDR3 consists of 13 residues. CDR3 DNA: TGTGCCAGCAGTTACTGGGACAGCTATGGCTACACCTTC. It is translated as CASSYWDSYGYTF.

This rearrangement joins TRBV18 to TRBJ2-1; TRBD2 might be the D (6 bases). Germline CDR1 is KGHSH and CDR2 is LQKENI. V lost 2 bases to trimming and J lost 3 bases, with 14 bases between them. The CDR3 runs to 16 residues. CDR3 in DNA: TGTGCCAGCTCACCAAACCGGGACTTCCTCTACAATGAGCAGTTCTTC. Amino acids: CASSPNRDFLYNEQFF.

Remarks on this clone: Germline and junction disagree at one end, which may indicate a read error. At the DNA level, this CDR3 is encoded by other sequences in the same sample as well. The CDR3 DNA reads TGTGCCAGTGCCGGGCTAGCGGGCGTCGAGCAGTATTTC. Translated, it gives CASAGLAGVEQYF. This chain connects TRBV3-1 (or the pseudogene TRBV3-2) to TRBJ2-7, with TRBD2 identical over 8 bases. Looked up from germline, CDR1 is LGHDT and CDR2 is YNNKEL (reference sequence). The CDR3 covers 13 residues.

This clone has just a few counts. J is TRBJ1-3 and V is TRBV29-1; the D is unclear. This CDR3 comprises 14 residues. V lost 4 bases and J 0 bases, leaving 10 bases between the germline ends. CDR1 SQVTM and CDR2 ANQGSEA come from the germline V gene. CDR3 nucleotides: TGCAGCGTTGTAGCGGGGAACTCTGGAAACACCATATATTTT. Amino acids: CSVVAGNSGNTIYF.

The chain combines TRBV9 with TRBJ2-5; 10 bases align to TRBD2. Germline CDR1 SGDLS, CDR2 YYNGEE. The V segment lost 0 bases and the J segment 5 bases; nucleotides outside the gene matches: 4. The CDR3 totals 15 residues. The CDR3 DNA reads TGTGCCAGCAGCGTAGTGGGACTAGCGACTGAGACCCAGTACTTC. The encoded protein is CASSVVGLATETQYF.

This chain joins TRBV12-3 or TRBV12-4 and TRBJ2-5, with 7 nucleotides matching TRBD1. Germline trimming cut 4 bases from V and 5 bases from J; bases unmatched to any gene: 1. CDR3 length equals 12 residues. In DNA, the CDR3 is TGTGCCAGCAGTTCCAGGGGGGAGACCCAGTACTTC. This sequence encodes CASSSRGETQYF.